The present TCR beta chain was sequenced within a study of shared clonotypes between healthy human individuals. Study-level results: The sampled material consisted only of blood, and tissue repertoires are likely to differ. Across a handful of donors, naive CD4 shared roughly 5%, naive CD8 3% to 3.5%, memory CD4 roughly 2.2%, memory CD8 0.4%.

The ends lost 5 bases at V and 6 bases at J; junction bases unmatched: 7. CDR1 SGHRS and CDR2 YFSETQ come from the germline V gene. This CDR3 comprises 15 residues. This clone was counted between two and nine times. Its antigen is currently unknown. Each subset's genomic DNA was split evenly across several immunoSEQ plates. Generated by immunoSEQ multiplex PCR, the TCRdb table keeps only in-frame clones and is missing some. The sample records about 95,000 clones, around two thirds being singletons. The sequence came from a young man in good health. The sequenced sample was memory CD8+ T cells sorted from blood. Sample subset: CD45RO+ cells pooled with CCR7-negative TemRA cells. The rearrangement uses TRBV5-1 and TRBJ2-3; the match to TRBD2 covers 12 bases. For the CDR3, the DNA is TGCGCCAGCAGGGAGACTAGCGGGAGTGTTGATACGCAGTATTTT. Translating it yields CASRETSGSVDTQYF.